This passage covers 9 T cell receptor beta chains from one sample sequenced in a study of control samples from healthy donors and cancer patients. Clones were sequenced by immunoSEQ multiplex PCR, and TCRdb holds only the in-frame ones, with some missing. The sample includes 210,000 or so clones, approximately 91% of them seen just once. The specimen sequenced was blood. The receptors were sampled from a man aged 30-40 years in good health.

This clone occurred once. The V call is TRBV7-2, the J call TRBJ1-4; TRBD1 might be the D (5 bases). CDR1 is SGHTA and CDR2 is FQGNSA in the germline V gene. The CDR3 contains 17 residues. The V and J ends lost 5 bases and 7 bases respectively, with 23 bases between them. The CDR3 DNA reads as TGTGCCAGCAGCATCGCCGGGCCTATCACAGGTGGTGAAAAACTGTTTTTT. Translated: CASSIAGPITGGEKLFF.

J is TRBJ2-1 and V is TRBV7-2, with TRBD2 matching over 10 bases. The germline V gene has CDR1 SGHTA and CDR2 FQGNSA. V shed 3 bases and J 7 bases; nucleotides not matched to a gene: 9. CDR3 size: 16 residues. The CDR3 DNA follows: TGTGCCAGCAGCTTCCAAGCGGGGGGGCCAAGGAATGAGCAGTTCTTC. Protein sequence: CASSFQAGGPRNEQFF.

This chain connects TRBV2 to TRBJ1-5; D uncertain. Trimming removed 4 bases at V and 5 bases at J, with 9 bases between. The V gene's germline CDR1 is SNHLY and CDR2 FYNNEI. CDR3 length equals 13 residues. CDR3 residues: CASSGRLYQPQHF. CDR3 coding DNA: TGTGCCAGCAGTGGCCGGCTTTATCAGCCCCAGCATTTT. The full variable domain, completed using reference TRBV2 and TRBJ1-5, is EPEVTQTPSHQVTQMGQEVILRCVPISNHLYFYWYRQILGQKVEFLVSFYNNEISEKSEIFDDQFSVERPDGSNFTLKIRSTKLEDSAMYFCASSGRLYQPQHFGDGTRLSIL.

The chain couples TRBV6-6 to TRBJ2-2, with 10 nucleotides matching TRBD1. From germline, CDR1 is MNHNY and CDR2 SVGAGI (reference sequence). This CDR3 contains 16 residues. Germline trimming cut 2 bases from V and 1 base from J; bases unmatched to any gene: 1. DNA for the CDR3: TGTGCCAGCAGTTACGGGACAGGGGTGAACACCGGGGAGCTGTTTTTT. Translating gives CASSYGTGVNTGELFF.

The CDR3, as DNA: TGTGCCATCAGTCTACAGGGGGTTCAAGAGACCCAGTACTTC. Translating gives CAISLQGVQETQYF. This sequence joins TRBV10-3 and TRBJ2-5, with 8 nucleotides matching TRBD1. J lost 2 bases, V lost 5 bases, and 4 bases had no gene match. CDR3 length: 14 amino acids. Germline V lookup: CDR1 ENHRY, CDR2 SYGVKD.

This chain uses TRBV4-2 with TRBJ1-4; 9 bases align to TRBD1. This CDR3 comprises 18 residues. V shed 1 base, J shed 7 bases, and the junction held 13 bases outside the gene matches. CDR1 LGHNA and CDR2 YNFKEQ come from the germline V gene. CDR3 in amino acids: CASSQVRSRGQGGEKLFF. The DNA of the CDR3 is TGTGCCAGCAGCCAAGTTAGGTCCCGGGGACAGGGAGGTGAAAAACTGTTTTTT.

This clone was seen a single time. The CDR3 coding sequence is TGTGCCAGCAGCCTTCTTTCGGCAGCGTCCTACAATGAGCAGTTCTTC. Protein sequence: CASSLLSAASYNEQFF. This chain connects TRBV11-2 to TRBJ2-1; D is ambiguous. In germline, CDR1 is SGHAT, CDR2 FQNNGV. The CDR3 has 16 residues. Trimming removed 5 bases at V and 1 base at J, with 15 bases between.

V gene TRBV29-1 combines with J gene TRBJ1-1; TRBD1 might be the D (5 bases). The germline V gene encodes CDR1 SQVTM and CDR2 ANQGSEA. The V end was cut by 0 bases, the J end by 4 bases, with 12 bases between. The CDR3 sequence is 14 residues long. CDR3 nucleotide sequence: TGCAGCGTTGAAGAGCCGGGGCTGGGCACTGAAGCTTTCTTT. This encodes CSVEEPGLGTEAFF.

In its sample, this clone was seen once. V is TRBV2 and J is TRBJ2-7, with 8 positions matching TRBD1. The CDR3 contains 13 residues. Germline CDR1 reads SNHLY; CDR2 reads FYNNEI. V lost 8 bases and J lost 5; bases outside the gene matches: 8. The chain's CDR3 is CASCGQGQHEQYF. Here the CDR3 DNA reads TGTGCCAGCTGCGGACAGGGTCAGCACGAGCAGTACTTC.